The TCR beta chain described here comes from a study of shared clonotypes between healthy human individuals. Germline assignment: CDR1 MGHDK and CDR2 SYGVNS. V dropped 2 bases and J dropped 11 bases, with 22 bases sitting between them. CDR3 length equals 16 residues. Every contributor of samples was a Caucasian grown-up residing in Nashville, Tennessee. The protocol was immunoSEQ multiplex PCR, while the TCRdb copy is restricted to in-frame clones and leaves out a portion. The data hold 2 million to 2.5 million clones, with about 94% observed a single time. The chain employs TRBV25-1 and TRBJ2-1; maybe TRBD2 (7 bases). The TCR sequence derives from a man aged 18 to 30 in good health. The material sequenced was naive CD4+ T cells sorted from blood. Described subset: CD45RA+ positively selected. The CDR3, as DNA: TGTGCCAGCAGTGAAGGGGACGGGCGGGGGCCAATGAAGCAGTTCTTC. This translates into CASSEGDGRGPMKQFF.